A selection of T cell receptor beta chains follows, all from one sample in a study of graft-versus-host responses after intestinal transplantation. Repertoires were generated with immunoSEQ multiplex PCR, while TCRdb's copy carries only in-frame clones and drops some. This sample has about 85,000 clones, with over 80% found just once. These receptors have no known antigen. This sample comprised unstimulated CD8+ T cells sorted from spleen or lymph node cells, obtained before intestinal transplant. The receptor source for this set is a human donor who received an intestinal transplant. The CDR3 runs from the conserved cysteine through the conserved F or W. The order of the fields is J gene, D gene, clone size, V gene, CDR3 DNA, CDR3 protein. D genes are given only for firm matches. Expanded clones are given a class, and other clones once, few, many or no size at all.

TRBJ1-2	TRBD1	NA	TRBV11-3	TGTGCCAGCAGTCGGGGACAGACGAACTACTACTATGGCTACACCTTC	CASSRGQTNYYYGYTF
TRBJ2-1	NA	NA	TRBV4-1	TGCGCCAGCAGCCAAGTGTCCTACAATGAGCAGTTCTTC	CASSQVSYNEQFF
TRBJ2-3	TRBD2	NA	TRBV15	TGTGCCACCAGCAGAGTAGCGGGAGGCCAAGATACGCAGTATTTT	CATSRVAGGQDTQYF
TRBJ1-6	NA	NA	TRBV5-1	TGCGCCAGCAGCTTGTGGGGCCCTAGTCACCCCACACTTAATTCACCCCTCCACTTT	CASSLWGPSHPTLNSPLHF
TRBJ2-4	NA	once	TRBV2	TGTGCCAGGGGGGGAGGAGGAAACATTCAGTACTTC	CARGGGGNIQYF
TRBJ2-7	NA	NA	TRBV6-1	TGTGCCAGCAGTTCCAGCGCCTACGAGCAGTACTTC	CASSSSAYEQYF
TRBJ1-2	TRBD1	NA	TRBV30	TGTGCCTGGAGTACCGGGACAGGGATAATGGAAGGCTACACCTTC	CAWSTGTGIMEGYTF
TRBJ2-7	NA	NA	TRBV5-6	TGTGCCAGCAGTTTAGGGGCAAGCGCCTACGAGCAGTACTTC	CASSLGASAYEQYF
TRBJ1-2	NA	NA	TRBV4-3	TGCGCCAGCAGCCAAGATGGTAGCAGGCCAACCTTC	CASSQDGSRPTF
TRBJ1-3	NA	NA	TRBV5-4	TGTGCCAGCAGTTTTACCGGGGGAAACACCATATATTTT	CASSFTGGNTIYF
TRBJ1-2	TRBD1	NA	TRBV4-1	TGCGCCAGCAGCCAAGTACTCCGGGACAGCTATGGCTACACCTTC	CASSQVLRDSYGYTF
TRBJ2-4	TRBD2	few	TRBV2	TGTGCCAGCAGCCTCCTCGTCCTAGCGGGGGGCCCCAAAAACATTCAGTACTTC	CASSLLVLAGGPKNIQYF
TRBJ2-3	NA	NA	TRBV9	TGTGCCAGCAGCGTAGTAACTAGCACAGATACGCAGTATTTT	CASSVVTSTDTQYF
TRBJ2-5	NA	NA	TRBV11-2	TGTGCCAGCAGCTTAGTGGGGGCAGTCCAAGAGACCCAGTACTTC	CASSLVGAVQETQYF